This paragraph covers one TCR beta chain sequence. The CDR3 length is 15 residues. V was pared by 5 bases and J by 0 bases, with 7 bases of the junction left unmatched. The germline gives CDR1 MNHNS, CDR2 SASEGT. The entry originates in a study of shared clonotypes between healthy human individuals. Assay: immunoSEQ multiplex PCR; the TCRdb copy retains only in-frame clones and omits some. The repertoire holds about 1.5 million clones, with 95% to 99% as singletons. V is TRBV6-1 and J is TRBJ2-7; 7 nucleotides line up with TRBD2. The sample taken for sequencing was naive CD4+ T cells sorted from blood. Subset meaning: CD45RA+ positively selected. The clonotype was recovered from a man aged 25-45 years in good health. The CDR3 region is CASSMSSGYSYEQYF. CDR3 bases: TGTGCCAGCAGTATGTCTAGCGGATACTCCTACGAGCAGTACTTC.